This entry is about one TCR beta chain. The entry originates in a study of blood T cell repertoires in COVID-19. The CDR3 sequence is 14 residues long. Germline lookup yields CDR1 MNHNY and CDR2 SVGAGI (reference sequence). The V end was cut by 6 bases, the J end by 0 bases, with 11 bases between. Methods used by the authors: Scientists estimated how many nucleated cells there were by amplifying reference gene primers. Sequencing used immunoSEQ multiplex PCR; TCRdb keeps in-frame clones, though not all of them. That table is the source of V, J and clone size, and D and trimming were worked out from the DNA. The data contain about 240,000 clones, 75% to 90% of them singletons.

This chain uses TRBV6-6 with TRBJ1-1, with D perhaps TRBD1 (5 bases). The receptor was isolated from a man aged 55 to 70 who had recovered from COVID-19. Sequenced: peripheral blood. CDR3 sequence reads: CASRRQNLNTEAFF. CDR3 coding DNA: TGTGCCAGCAGGCGACAGAATTTGAACACTGAAGCTTTCTTT.